This passage covers 18 T cell receptor beta chains from one sample sequenced in a study of blood T cells in healthy people across ages. Primers used in a second PCR of about 6 to 11 cycles were a sample-barcoded 5' primer and a J-beta primer mix. TCRdb itself ran the 5' RACE reads through MiXCR, one entry per CDR3 protein. In the table there are 800,000 to 1,000,000 distinct CDR3 sequences, roughly 50% of which are singletons. Input material: blood. These receptors were collected from a young man in good health.

This clonotype was found a few times. The chain links TRBV12-3 or TRBV12-4 to TRBJ1-6; D ambiguous. The CDR3 extends over 15 amino acids. V was clipped by 6 bases and J by 6 bases, with 15 bases between them. Here the CDR3 reads CASRTQAGSNSPLHF. DNA of the CDR3: TGTGCCAGCAGAACCCAGGCGGGTAGTAATTCACCCCTCCACTTT.

The chain combines TRBV11-3 with TRBJ1-1; D might be TRBD1 (6 bases). This CDR3 region has 15 residues. The germline V and J ends were trimmed by 0 bases and 1 base, with 9 bases remaining between them. Per germline, CDR1 SGHNT and CDR2 YENEEA. The CDR3 spells CASSLEPGQNTEAFF. In DNA form, the CDR3 reads TGTGCCAGCAGCTTAGAACCGGGACAGAACACTGAAGCTTTCTTT.

The chain is built from TRBV12-3 or TRBV12-4 and TRBJ2-5; TRBD1 agrees at 9 bases. The DNA matches TRBJ2-7 better at its end, which makes the J call doubtful. The CDR3 runs to 15 residues. The CDR3, as DNA: TGTGCCAGCAGTCATCGGACAGGGGCAGCCTACGAGCAGTACTTC. This encodes CASSHRTGAAYEQYF.

About this clonotype: With a much larger clone just one base away, this may be a read error. This sequence joins TRBV6-2 or TRBV6-3 and TRBJ2-2; 8 bases are shared with TRBD1. The CDR3 totals 14 residues. V dropped 5 bases and J dropped 4; count of bases not matched to a gene: 3. Per germline, CDR1 MNHEY and CDR2 SVGEGT. The CDR3 bases are TGTGCCAGCAGTGCAGGGGGCGCCACCGGGGAGCTGTTTTTT. Translating it yields CASSAGGATGELFF.

The chain carries TRBV2 and TRBJ1-4; D perhaps matches TRBD1 (5 bases). The germline gives CDR1 SNHLY, CDR2 FYNNEI. This CDR3 has 14 residues. Trimming removed 4 bases at V and 7 bases at J, with 13 bases between. CDR3 bases: TGTGCCAGCAGTGTTGAGGGGAGAGGTGAAAAACTGTTTTTT. This encodes CASSVEGRGEKLFF.

This chain joins TRBV7-9 and TRBJ2-4, with 7 bases that match TRBD1. The germline V gene has CDR1 SEHNR and CDR2 FQNEAQ (reference sequence). V lost 5 bases to trimming and J lost 0 bases; unmatched junction nucleotides: 10. The CDR3 consists of 17 residues. CDR3 in DNA: TGTGCCAGCAGCGCCCATACAGGGGACCTAGCCAAAAACATTCAGTACTTC. Translating it yields CASSAHTGDLAKNIQYF.

This clonotype was observed a few times. This chain joins TRBV27 and TRBJ2-7; 11 bases fit TRBD1. Looked up from germline, CDR1 is MNHEY and CDR2 is SMNVEV (reference sequence). The trim removed 4 bases at V and 6 bases at J, leaving 5 bases unmatched. The CDR3 loop spans 14 amino acids. The CDR3 reads CASSYPGTGGEQYF. The DNA of the CDR3 is TGTGCCAGCAGTTACCCCGGGACAGGGGGCGAGCAGTACTTC.

The chain uses TRBV10-2 and TRBJ2-1; TRBD2 matches at 12 bases. V lost 5 bases, J lost 5 bases, and 10 bases stayed unmatched. The V gene's germline CDR1 is WSHSY and CDR2 SAAADI. The CDR3 covers 17 residues. The CDR3 region is CASSLPLAGGQNNEQFF. In DNA, the CDR3 is TGCGCCAGCAGTTTACCCCTAGCGGGGGGGCAGAACAATGAGCAGTTCTTC.

The V call is TRBV7-2, the J call TRBJ2-3; 9 nucleotides match TRBD1. J gave up 1 base and V 4 bases, and 3 bases lay outside the gene matches. The V gene's germline CDR1 is SGHTA and CDR2 FQGNSA. The CDR3 sequence is 15 residues long. CDR3 residues: CASSSRTGGTDTQYF. In DNA form, the CDR3 reads TGTGCCAGCAGCTCTCGGACAGGGGGCACAGATACGCAGTATTTT.

This clonotype was detected ten times or more. The V and J genes are TRBV20-1 and TRBJ1-2; tentatively, D is TRBD1 (6 bases). Germline V CDR1 and CDR2: DFQATT, SNEGSKA (reference sequence). Trimming removed 0 bases from V and 0 bases from J, with 14 bases in between. The CDR3 contains 16 residues. The CDR3 DNA reads TGCAGTGCTAGAGATTATTTCGGGGGCTCTAACTATGGCTACACCTTC. This encodes CSARDYFGGSNYGYTF.

The rearrangement uses TRBV25-1 and TRBJ2-1; the match to TRBD1 covers 10 bases. Germline V CDR1 and CDR2: MGHDK, SYGVNS. J gave up 4 bases and V 3 bases, and 3 bases lay outside the gene matches. CDR3 length: 15 residues. This CDR3 is CASSDWTGGYNEQFF. The CDR3 DNA follows: TGTGCCAGCAGTGACTGGACAGGGGGTTACAATGAGCAGTTCTTC.

The V call is TRBV12-3 or TRBV12-4, the J call TRBJ1-2; D not certain. The CDR3 is 13 residues long. V gave up 2 bases and J gave up 1 base, with 5 bases separating them. The DNA of the CDR3 is TGTGCCAGCAGTTTACCCAATAACTATGGCTACACCTTC. It encodes CASSLPNNYGYTF.

This clonotype occurred a few times. The chain is built from TRBV5-1 and TRBJ1-5; no reliable D call. Germline CDR1 SGHRS, CDR2 YFSETQ. V was trimmed by 2 bases and J by 0 bases, leaving 6 bases between them. This CDR3 contains 14 residues. The CDR3 loop is CASSFDYSNQPQHF. The DNA for the CDR3 is TGCGCCAGCAGCTTCGACTATAGCAATCAGCCCCAGCATTTT. The variable domain in full, with the rest retrieved from reference TRBV5-1 and TRBJ1-5, is KAGVTQTPRYLIKTRGQQVTLSCSPISGHRSVSWYQQTPGQGLQFLFEYFSETQRNKGNFPGRFSGRQFSNSRSEMNVSTLELGDSALYLCASSFDYSNQPQHFGDGTRLSIL.

V is TRBV7-6 and J is TRBJ1-4; 8 bases line up with TRBD1. Per the germline V gene, CDR1 is SGHVS and CDR2 is FNYEAQ. This CDR3 spans 14 amino acids. Unmatched junction bases numbered 5, after V lost 5 bases and J lost 6 bases. CDR3 sequence reads: CASSAGGRDEKLFF. The CDR3 DNA reads as TGTGCCAGCAGCGCAGGGGGCCGAGATGAAAAACTGTTTTTT.

This clonotype was seen only once. The chain joins TRBV11-3 to TRBJ2-1; 9 bases map to TRBD2. The germline CDR1 and CDR2 sequences are SGHNT and YENEEA. This CDR3 has 15 residues. The V and J ends lost 1 base and 7 bases, in that order; junction bases with no gene match: 5. The CDR3: CASSLVAGGQNEQFF. CDR3 sequence (DNA): TGTGCCAGCAGCTTAGTTGCGGGGGGGCAGAATGAGCAGTTCTTC.

This clonotype was counted only a few times. The chain uses TRBV2 and TRBJ2-7; D unclear. Germline CDR1 is SNHLY and CDR2 is FYNNEI. The CDR3 loop spans 13 amino acids. The V gene lost 6 bases and the J gene lost 2 bases, with 11 bases spanning the gap. For the CDR3, the DNA is TGTGCCAGCAGCCGCGGAGCTGCCTACGAGCAGTACTTC. Translated, it gives CASSRGAAYEQYF.

V is TRBV7-2 and J is TRBJ1-1; D remains unclear. Trimming took 0 bases from V and 5 from J, leaving 10 bases between them. The CDR3 runs 14 residues. Germline V gene sequence: CDR1 SGHTA, CDR2 FQGNSA. The CDR3 loop is CASSLARGGTEAFF. Written as DNA, the CDR3 is TGTGCCAGCAGCTTAGCGCGTGGAGGGACTGAAGCTTTCTTT.

V and J are TRBV5-1 and TRBJ2-3; 10 nucleotides match TRBD2. The CDR3 contains 15 residues. J lost 7 bases, V lost 5 bases, and 10 bases had no gene match. Germline lookup yields CDR1 SGHRS and CDR2 YFSETQ. This chain's CDR3 is CASRALAGDRNTQYF. CDR3 in DNA: TGCGCCAGCAGAGCCCTAGCGGGGGATCGGAATACGCAGTATTTT.